A single T cell receptor beta chain is shown here with its context. These data come from a study of blood T cell repertoires in COVID-19. Looked up from germline, CDR1 is MGHRA and CDR2 is YSYEKL. The CDR3 covers 17 residues. V was cut by 5 bases and J by 4 bases, with 24 bases left in between. Assay used: immunoSEQ multiplex PCR; TCRdb lists only in-frame clones, some missing. Among tens of thousands of clones listed, roughly 87% were seen once. The genes are TRBV4-1 and TRBJ2-7; D gene uncertain. Sequenced material: peripheral blood. This clonotype originated in a man between 45 and 60 years old with active or convalescent COVID-19. CDR3 sequence reads: CASSVTPLVRGPYEQYF. In nucleotides, the CDR3 is TGCGCCAGCAGCGTAACACCGCTAGTCCGCGGCCCTTACGAGCAGTACTTC.